This TCR beta chain derives from a study of blood T cell repertoires in COVID-19. Data came from immunoSEQ multiplex PCR; TCRdb stores just in-frame clones and leaves some out. The sample holds roughly 390,000 clones; around 87% are singletons and the top ten take 8.5% to 12%. This clone has a single count. The CDR3 covers 13 residues. Germline V gene sequence: CDR1 LNHDA, CDR2 SQIVND (reference sequence). V trimming: 5 bases; J trimming: 7 bases; junction bases outside the gene matches: 4. Recruited during active infection, patients (from Seattle) were subsequently followed longitudinally. The receptor comes from a woman aged 25 to 39 with COVID-19, enrolled during active disease. This chain connects TRBV19 to TRBJ2-2; 7 nucleotides line up with TRBD1. The specimen was peripheral blood. In nucleotides, the CDR3 is TGTGCCAGTAGTGGGCAGGGGGACGGGGAGCTGTTTTTT. The encoded protein is CASSGQGDGELFF.